The 5 T cell receptor beta chains listed next were all sequenced from one sample in a study of tumor-infiltrating lymphocytes in glioblastoma multiforme. TCR beta libraries were built from RNA through three nested multiplex PCR rounds using modified ARM-PCR. TCRdb itself ran the multiplex PCR reads through MiXCR, one entry per CDR3 protein. The data hold about 19,000 distinct CDR3 sequences, with about 70% observed a single time. Source material: peripheral blood. All receptors derive from a male donor with glioblastoma.

This rearrangement joins TRBV5-1 to TRBJ2-1, with D perhaps matching TRBD1 (6 bases). From germline, CDR1 is SGHRS and CDR2 YFSETQ. CDR3 size: 12 residues. V lost 0 bases to trimming and J lost 10 bases, with 8 bases between them. The CDR3 nucleotides read TGCGCCAGCAGCTTGGCCACAGGGGAGCAGTTCTTC. Protein product: CASSLATGEQFF.

CDR3 coding DNA: TGCAGTGCTAGAGACCGACGTGCCGCGTCCTACGAGCAGTACTTC. Amino acids: CSARDRRAASYEQYF. V gene TRBV20-1 combines with J gene TRBJ2-7; no clear D. Trimming shortened V by 0 bases and J by 1 base, and 13 bases separated the two germline ends. CDR3 length equals 15 residues. Germline loops: CDR1 DFQATT, CDR2 SNEGSKA (reference sequence).

The chain joins TRBV12-5 to TRBJ2-3; possibly TRBD2 for D (5 bases). The germline V gene has CDR1 LGHNT and CDR2 FRNRAP. Trimming took 6 bases from V and 0 from J, leaving 13 bases between them. The CDR3 loop spans 15 amino acids. The CDR3 here is CASGMGDLSTDTQYF. The CDR3 DNA reads TGTGCTAGTGGGATGGGAGATTTGAGCACAGATACGCAGTATTTT.

The gene calls are TRBV7-8 and TRBJ1-3, with a tentative D call TRBD1 (5 bases). V lost 1 base and J lost 8, with 18 bases in between. This CDR3 has 16 amino acids. From germline, CDR1 is SGHVS and CDR2 FQNEAQ. CDR3 nucleotide sequence: TGTGCCAGCAGCTTAGATATCGGGAGGGGTGGCCACACCATATATTTT. It is translated as CASSLDIGRGGHTIYF. Variable domain in full (rest from reference TRBV7-8 and TRBJ1-3): GAGVSQSPRYKVAKRGQDVALRCDPISGHVSLFWYQQALGQGPEFLTYFQNEAQLDKSGLPSDRFFAERPEGSVSTLKIQRTQQEDSAVYLCASSLDIGRGGHTIYFGEGSWLTVV.

In the case of this clonotype: A clone one base away is much larger, so this may be a read error. This chain links TRBV30 with TRBJ2-5; TRBD2 might be the D (5 bases). Germline V gives CDR1 GTSNPN, CDR2 SVGIG (reference sequence). The CDR3 sequence is 10 residues long. CDR3 sequence: CAWSGETQHF. CDR3 sequence (DNA): TGTGCCTGGAGTGGGGAGACCCAGCACTTC.